These T cell receptor beta chains were read from a single sample in a study of blood T cell repertoires in COVID-19. Sequencing was performed with immunoSEQ multiplex PCR; in TCRdb, only in-frame clones are kept and a portion is missing. The table lists 200,000 to 250,000 clones, nearly 90% of them singletons. Material for sequencing was PBMCs or T cells enriched from blood (not recorded which). Receptors originate from a man in his thirties or forties who had recovered from COVID-19. Each CDR3 is given with its conserved first and last residue. D genes are given only for firm matches. Expanded clones get a size class; other rows say once, few or many, or leave the size out.

v_call	j_call	d_call	clone_size	cdr3_aa	cdr3_nt
TRBV18	TRBJ2-5	.	.	CASSPVEQETQYF	TGTGCCAGCTCACCAGTCGAGCAAGAGACCCAGTACTTC
TRBV6-5	TRBJ2-1	TRBD1	.	CASSYGTGHNEQFF	TGTGCCAGCAGTTACGGGACAGGCCACAATGAGCAGTTCTTC
TRBV14	TRBJ2-7	.	.	CASSQDLGTYEQYF	TGTGCCAGCAGCCAAGATCTCGGGACCTACGAGCAGTACTTC
TRBV4-3	TRBJ1-2	.	.	CASSQAPTARRYGYTF	TGCGCCAGCAGCCAAGCCCCGACGGCCCGGAGGTATGGCTACACCTTC
TRBV19	TRBJ2-7	.	.	CASSISSLASYEQYF	TGTGCCAGTAGTATCAGTTCGCTAGCGAGCTACGAGCAGTACTTC
TRBV5-4	TRBJ1-3	TRBD1	.	CASSLDRPAGNTIYF	TGTGCCAGCAGCCTGGACAGGCCCGCTGGAAACACCATATATTTT
TRBV7-9	TRBJ2-7	.	few	CAWSSDRDSYEQYF	TGTGCCTGGTCCTCGGACAGAGATTCCTACGAGCAGTACTTC
TRBV19	TRBJ1-2	.	many	CASSSGGGFRGYTF	TGTGCCAGTAGTAGCGGAGGAGGGTTCCGTGGCTACACCTTC
TRBV5-1	TRBJ1-5	.	.	CASSLGQEGQPQHF	TGCGCCAGCAGCTTGGGACAGGAAGGTCAGCCCCAGCATTTT
TRBV2	TRBJ1-5	.	.	CASTRGRAGGYSNQPQHF	TGTGCCAGTACGAGAGGGAGAGCTGGTGGGTATAGCAATCAGCCCCAGCATTTT
TRBV19	TRBJ2-3	.	.	CASSFAGRDTQYF	TGTGCCAGTAGTTTCGCGGGACGGGATACGCAGTATTTT
TRBV2	TRBJ1-6	.	.	CASRGHLGSPLHF	TGTGCCAGCAGAGGACATTTGGGATCACCCCTCCACTTT
TRBV28	TRBJ2-1	TRBD2	.	CASSLGGTSGRSEQFF	TGTGCCAGCAGTTTAGGGGGGACTAGCGGGAGAAGTGAGCAGTTCTTC
TRBV27	TRBJ1-2	.	.	CASSTYRAKGYGYTF	TGTGCCAGCAGTACCTACAGGGCCAAAGGATATGGCTACACCTTC
TRBV7-2	TRBJ1-1	.	.	CASSFAGWTEAFF	TGTGCCAGCAGCTTTGCAGGGTGGACTGAAGCTTTCTTT
TRBV7-2	TRBJ1-2	.	.	CASSLGGTKSNYGYTF	TGTGCCAGCAGCTTAGGGGGGACAAAATCAAACTATGGCTACACCTTC
TRBV5-5	TRBJ1-2	TRBD1	.	CASSSGTGTNYGYTF	TGTGCCAGCAGCTCCGGGACAGGGACTAACTATGGCTACACCTTC
TRBV19	TRBJ1-6	.	.	CASSIQGLGNSPLHF	TGTGCCAGTAGTATACAGGGGCTGGGGAATTCACCCCTCCACTTT
TRBV23-1	TRBJ2-3	TRBD1	.	CASSQNGTGYDTQYF	TGCGCCAGCAGTCAAAACGGGACAGGCTATGATACGCAGTATTTT
TRBV3-1/TRBV3-2	TRBJ2-5	.	.	CASSQRGTVQETQYF	TGTGCCAGCAGCCAAAGAGGGACTGTACAAGAGACCCAGTACTTC
TRBV18	TRBJ2-1	TRBD1	.	CASSPSPQGNEQFF	TGTGCCAGCTCACCCTCACCACAGGGGAATGAGCAGTTCTTC
TRBV12-3/TRBV12-4	TRBJ2-5	.	.	CASSLVSPGTQYF	TGTGCCAGCAGTTTAGTCTCCCCAGGGACCCAGTACTTC
TRBV7-9	TRBJ2-7	.	.	CASSLLVISREQYF	TGTGCCAGCAGCTTATTAGTTATCTCGCGCGAGCAGTACTTC
TRBV27	TRBJ1-4	TRBD1	.	CASSRGLGTGGEKLFF	TGTGCCAGCAGCCGAGGGTTAGGGACAGGGGGTGAAAAACTGTTTTTT
TRBV28	TRBJ2-5	.	.	CASSTLGTAQETQYF	TGTGCCAGCAGCACCCTCGGGACTGCCCAAGAGACCCAGTACTTC
TRBV3-1/TRBV3-2	TRBJ2-7	TRBD1	.	CASSNPGQGASEQYF	TGTGCCAGCAGCAACCCGGGACAGGGAGCGTCCGAGCAGTACTTC
TRBV6-2/TRBV6-3	TRBJ2-7	TRBD2	.	CASSTSGSVREQYF	TGTGCCAGCAGTACTAGCGGGTCGGTGAGAGAGCAGTACTTC
TRBV7-3	TRBJ1-2	TRBD1	.	CASSATGTEYGYTF	TGTGCCAGCAGCGCCACCGGGACAGAATATGGCTACACCTTC
TRBV1	TRBJ2-4	.	.	CTSSPHESRNIQYF	TGCACCAGCAGCCCGCATGAGAGCAGGAACATTCAGTACTTC
TRBV27	TRBJ1-6	.	.	CASSFDSYSDNSPLHF	TGTGCCAGCAGTTTCGATTCATATAGCGATAATTCACCCCTCCACTTT
TRBV5-4	TRBJ1-5	.	.	CASSLDQGQSAQHF	TGTGCCAGCAGCTTGGATCAGGGGCAGTCGGCCCAGCATTTT
TRBV30	TRBJ2-1	.	.	CAWRGQSPASYNEQFF	TGTGCCTGGAGGGGGCAATCCCCAGCCTCCTACAATGAGCAGTTCTTC
TRBV27	TRBJ2-1	TRBD1	.	CASWTGLGYNEQFF	TGTGCCAGCTGGACAGGGCTCGGTTATAATGAGCAGTTCTTC